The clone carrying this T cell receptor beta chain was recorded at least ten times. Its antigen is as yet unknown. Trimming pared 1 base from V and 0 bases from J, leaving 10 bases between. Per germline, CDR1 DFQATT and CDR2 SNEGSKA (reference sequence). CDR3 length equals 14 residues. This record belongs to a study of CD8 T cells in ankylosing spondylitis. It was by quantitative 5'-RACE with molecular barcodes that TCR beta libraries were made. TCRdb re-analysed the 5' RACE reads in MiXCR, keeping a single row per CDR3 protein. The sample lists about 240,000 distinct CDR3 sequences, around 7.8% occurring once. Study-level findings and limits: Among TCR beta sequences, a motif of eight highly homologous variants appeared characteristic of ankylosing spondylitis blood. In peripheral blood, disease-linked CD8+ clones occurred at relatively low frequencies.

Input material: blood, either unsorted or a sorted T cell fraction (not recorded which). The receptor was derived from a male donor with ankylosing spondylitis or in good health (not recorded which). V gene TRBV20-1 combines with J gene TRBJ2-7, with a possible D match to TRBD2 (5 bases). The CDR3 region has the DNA TGCAGTGCTAGAGTCCCGGGGTCCTCCTACGAGCAGTACTTC. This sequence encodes CSARVPGSSYEQYF.